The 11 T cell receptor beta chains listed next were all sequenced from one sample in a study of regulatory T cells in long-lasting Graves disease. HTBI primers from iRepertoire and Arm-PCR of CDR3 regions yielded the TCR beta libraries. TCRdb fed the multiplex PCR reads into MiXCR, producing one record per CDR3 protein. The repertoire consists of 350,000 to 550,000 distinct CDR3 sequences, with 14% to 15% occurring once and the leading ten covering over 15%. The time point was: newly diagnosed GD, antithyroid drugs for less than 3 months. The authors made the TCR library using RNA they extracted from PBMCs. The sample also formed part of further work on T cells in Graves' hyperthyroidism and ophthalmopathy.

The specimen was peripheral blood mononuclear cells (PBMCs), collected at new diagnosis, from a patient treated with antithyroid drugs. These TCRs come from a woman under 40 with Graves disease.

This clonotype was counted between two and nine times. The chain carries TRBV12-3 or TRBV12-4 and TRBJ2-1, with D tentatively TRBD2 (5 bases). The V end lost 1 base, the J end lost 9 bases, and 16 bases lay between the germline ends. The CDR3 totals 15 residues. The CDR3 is CASSLVDSGPVEQFF. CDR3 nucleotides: TGTGCCAGCAGTTTAGTGGACTCCGGGCCGGTTGAGCAGTTCTTC.

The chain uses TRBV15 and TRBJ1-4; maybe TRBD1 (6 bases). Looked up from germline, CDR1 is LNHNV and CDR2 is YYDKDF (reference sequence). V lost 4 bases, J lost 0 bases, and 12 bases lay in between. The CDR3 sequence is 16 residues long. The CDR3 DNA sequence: TGTGCCACCAGCACCGGACAGCTTGCAACTAATGAAAAACTGTTTTTT. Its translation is CATSTGQLATNEKLFF.

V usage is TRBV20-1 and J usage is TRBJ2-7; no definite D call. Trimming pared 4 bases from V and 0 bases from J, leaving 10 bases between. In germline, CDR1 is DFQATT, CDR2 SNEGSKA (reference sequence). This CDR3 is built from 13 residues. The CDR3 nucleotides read TGCAGTGCTATCGGCGAGGTCTCCTACGAGCAGTACTTC. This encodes CSAIGEVSYEQYF.

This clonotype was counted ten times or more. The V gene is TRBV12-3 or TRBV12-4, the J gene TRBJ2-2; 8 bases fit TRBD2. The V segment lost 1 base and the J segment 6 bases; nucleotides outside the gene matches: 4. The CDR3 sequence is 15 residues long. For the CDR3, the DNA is TGTGCCAGCAGTTTAGAGGGACTAGGGGCCGGGGAGCTGTTTTTT. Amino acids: CASSLEGLGAGELFF.

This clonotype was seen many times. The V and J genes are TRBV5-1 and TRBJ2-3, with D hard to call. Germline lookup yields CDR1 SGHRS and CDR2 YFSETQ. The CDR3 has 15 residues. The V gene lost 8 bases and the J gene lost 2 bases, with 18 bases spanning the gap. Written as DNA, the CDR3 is TGCGCCAGTTCCTCAGGACCTAGGGTCACAGATACGCAGTATTTT. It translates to CASSSGPRVTDTQYF. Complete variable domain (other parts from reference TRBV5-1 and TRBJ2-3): KAGVTQTPRYLIKTRGQQVTLSCSPISGHRSVSWYQQTPGQGLQFLFEYFSETQRNKGNFPGRFSGRQFSNSRSEMNVSTLELGDSALYLCASSSGPRVTDTQYFGPGTRLTVL.

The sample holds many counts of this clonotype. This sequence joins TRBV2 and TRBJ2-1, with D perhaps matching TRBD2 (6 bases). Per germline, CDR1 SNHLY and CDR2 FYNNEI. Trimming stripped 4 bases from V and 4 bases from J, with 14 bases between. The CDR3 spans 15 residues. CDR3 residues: CASSGGVNTYNEQFF. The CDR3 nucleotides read TGTGCCAGCAGTGGGGGGGTTAACACATACAATGAGCAGTTCTTC.

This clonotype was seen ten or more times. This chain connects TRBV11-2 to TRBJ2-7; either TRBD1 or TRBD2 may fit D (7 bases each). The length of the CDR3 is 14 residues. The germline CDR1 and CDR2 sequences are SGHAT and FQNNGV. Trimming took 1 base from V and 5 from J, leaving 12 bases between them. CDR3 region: CASSLGQGGDEQYF. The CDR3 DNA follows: TGTGCCAGCAGCTTAGGACAGGGAGGGGACGAGCAGTACTTC.

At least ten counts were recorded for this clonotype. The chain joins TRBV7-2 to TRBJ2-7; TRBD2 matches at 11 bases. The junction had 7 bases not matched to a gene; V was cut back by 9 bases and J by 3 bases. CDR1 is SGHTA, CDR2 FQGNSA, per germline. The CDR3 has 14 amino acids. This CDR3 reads CASRPGTSGYEQYF. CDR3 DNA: TGTGCCAGTAGGCCCGGGACTAGCGGCTACGAGCAGTACTTC.

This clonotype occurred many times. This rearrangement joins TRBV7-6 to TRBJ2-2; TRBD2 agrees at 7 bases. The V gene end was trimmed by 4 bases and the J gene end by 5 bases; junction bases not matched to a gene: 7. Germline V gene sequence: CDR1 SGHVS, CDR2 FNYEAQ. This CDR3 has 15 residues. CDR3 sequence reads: CASSSGLVVTGELFF. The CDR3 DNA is TGTGCCAGCAGCTCCGGACTAGTAGTAACCGGGGAGCTGTTTTTT.

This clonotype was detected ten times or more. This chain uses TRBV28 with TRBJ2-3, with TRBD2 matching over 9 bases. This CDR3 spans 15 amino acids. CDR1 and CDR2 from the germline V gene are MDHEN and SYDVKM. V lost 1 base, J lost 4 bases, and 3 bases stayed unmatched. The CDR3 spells CASSLSAGGADTQYF. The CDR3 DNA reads TGTGCCAGCAGTTTATCCGCGGGAGGGGCAGATACGCAGTATTTT.

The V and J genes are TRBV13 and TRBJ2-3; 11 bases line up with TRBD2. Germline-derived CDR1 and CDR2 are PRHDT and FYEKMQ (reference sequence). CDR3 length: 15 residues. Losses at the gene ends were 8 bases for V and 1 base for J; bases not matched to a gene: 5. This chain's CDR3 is CASRIAGGGTDTQYF. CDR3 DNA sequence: TGTGCCAGCCGGATAGCGGGAGGGGGCACAGATACGCAGTATTTT.